A single count supports the clone carrying this TCR beta chain. How the authors handled the data: Nucleated cell number was recorded as an estimate derived from reference gene primer amplification. Method: immunoSEQ multiplex PCR; TCRdb's copy keeps in-frame clones and lacks some. D and trimming come from the DNA, and the V and J calls and clone size come from that table. The sample yields over 200,000 clones, more than 85% seen once. This entry comes from a study of blood T cell repertoires in COVID-19. Overall study: Some COVID-19 samples were acute and others convalescent; all came from the United States, Italy and Spain. PBMCs, B-cell-depleted T cells, or T cells provided the cDNA or gDNA that made up the material.

V lost 3 bases, J lost 6 bases, and 8 bases lay in between. The CDR3 runs 12 residues. This clonotype was sampled from a man in his forties or fifties with active or convalescent COVID-19. The V gene is TRBV12-3 or TRBV12-4, the J gene TRBJ1-1, with D hard to call. The sample was peripheral blood. CDR3 region: CASSLTYAEAFF. The CDR3 DNA sequence: TGTGCCAGCAGTTTGACTTATGCTGAAGCTTTCTTT.